Sequencing of this T cell receptor beta chain was carried out in a study of blood T cell repertoires in COVID-19. Overall study context: Samples representing acute and convalescent COVID-19 were sourced from the United States, Italy and Spain. PBMCs, B-cell-depleted T cells, or T cells provided the cDNA or gDNA that made up the material.

Germline V gives CDR1 SNHLY, CDR2 FYNNEI. Unmatched junction bases numbered 13, after V lost 6 bases and J lost 0 bases. The CDR3 runs to 18 residues. Only in-frame clones appear in the TCRdb table, and some are missing; sequencing was by immunoSEQ multiplex PCR. The sample lists roughly 99,000 clones, 80% to 85% occurring once. This chain joins TRBV2 and TRBJ2-4, with 8 bases lining up with TRBD2. The sample was peripheral blood. The receptor comes from a man aged 65 to 85 with acute or convalescent COVID-19. CDR3 sequence (DNA): TGTGCCAGCAGCCGTTCGGGGGGGCAGGCTCTAGCCAAAAACATTCAGTACTTC. Its protein product is CASSRSGGQALAKNIQYF.